These 3 T cell receptor beta chains originate from one sample sequenced in a study of shared clonotypes between healthy human individuals. Sequencing was performed with immunoSEQ multiplex PCR; in TCRdb, only in-frame clones are kept and a portion is missing. The table includes more than 2,000,000 clones, over 85% detected once. What was sequenced was naive CD4+ T cells from PBMCs. Subset here: CD45RA+ positively selected. These receptors were taken from a man younger than 35 in good health. Some clones in this sample may be carry-over from other donors' samples.

V usage is TRBV28 and J usage is TRBJ2-1; 10 nucleotides match TRBD2. CDR1 is MDHEN, CDR2 SYDVKM, per germline. The CDR3 is 16 residues long. Trimming at V came to 4 bases and at J to 7 bases, leaving 10 bases not matched to a gene. CDR3 in amino acids: CASSWLAGDLWNEQFF. As DNA, the CDR3 is TGTGCCAGCAGTTGGCTAGCGGGAGATCTATGGAATGAGCAGTTCTTC. Variable domain in full (rest from reference TRBV28 and TRBJ2-1): DVKVTQSSRYLVKRTGEKVFLECVQDMDHENMFWYRQDPGLGLRLIYFSYDVKMKEKGDIPEGYSVSREKKERFSLILESASTNQTSMYLCASSWLAGDLWNEQFFGPGTRLTVL.

DNA for the CDR3: TGTGCCAGTAGTAGCCGGTCCTACAATGAGCAGTTCTTC. The encoded protein is CASSSRSYNEQFF. The rearrangement links TRBV19 to TRBJ2-1, with D uncertain. V gave up 4 bases and J gave up 1 base, with 5 bases separating them. CDR1 and CDR2 (germline): LNHDA, SQIVND (reference sequence). CDR3 length: 13 amino acids.

The V call is TRBV28, the J call TRBJ2-2; D remains unclear. Germline assignment: CDR1 MDHEN and CDR2 SYDVKM. The CDR3 sequence is 13 residues long. V was clipped by 4 bases and J by 6 bases, with 9 bases between them. The CDR3 reads CASSSPVPGELFF. The CDR3 DNA reads as TGTGCCAGCAGTTCTCCCGTTCCCGGGGAGCTGTTTTTT.